Each of the 27 T cell receptor beta chains below was sequenced from the same sample in a study of untreated major depressive disorder (dated by TCRdb to the late 2010s). Receptor amplification or capture employed the immunoSEQ multiplex PCR assay. TCRdb holds this immuneACCESS table with in-frame rearrangements only. Some clones are missing; in checked studies, unresolved V genes explain under half, and the rest has no known cause. The sample table shows about 21,000 clones, and about 90% are seen once. The ten largest clones add up to 0.47% of the sample. Source material: CD4+ T cells from PBMCs. The receptors shown here come from a woman aged 40 to 50 in good health.

The chain couples TRBV5-1 to TRBJ1-3, with TRBD1 as a possible D gene (6 bases). The germline CDR1 and CDR2 sequences are SGHRS and YFSETQ. The CDR3 consists of 15 residues. V was shortened by 7 bases and J by 0 bases, with 14 bases between the two germline ends. The CDR3: CASRQDTISGNTIYF. In DNA, the CDR3 is TGCGCCAGCCGACAGGACACCATCTCTGGAAACACCATATATTTT.

The chain uses TRBV6-6 and TRBJ1-5, with unresolved D. The CDR3 contains 13 residues. Germline-derived CDR1 and CDR2 are MNHNY and SVGAGI (reference sequence). V was trimmed by 4 bases and J by 6 bases, leaving 10 bases between them. CDR3 region: CASSWMMGQPQHF. The CDR3 nucleotides are TGTGCCAGCAGTTGGATGATGGGTCAGCCCCAGCATTTT.

This clone was recorded only once. This chain joins TRBV9 and TRBJ1-3; D gene unclear. The CDR3 extends over 12 amino acids. Per the germline V gene, CDR1 is SGDLS and CDR2 is YYNGEE. The V end lost 0 bases, the J end lost 4 bases, and 2 bases lay between the germline ends. CDR3 amino acids: CASSVGGNTIYF. CDR3 in DNA: TGTGCCAGCAGCGTAGGGGGAAACACCATATATTTT.

This chain connects TRBV6-4 to TRBJ1-1, with no clear D. V was clipped by 6 bases and J by 1 base, with 3 bases between them. Per germline, CDR1 MRHNA and CDR2 SNTAGT. The CDR3 has 11 amino acids. The CDR3: CASRGNTEAFF. The DNA of the CDR3 is TGTGCCAGCAGGGGGAACACTGAAGCTTTCTTT.

V and J are TRBV4-3 and TRBJ1-2; D uncertain. V was cut by 0 bases and J by 3 bases, with 8 bases left in between. From germline, CDR1 is LGHNA and CDR2 YSLEER. CDR3 size: 14 residues. CDR3 nucleotides: TGCGCCAGCAGCCAAGATATAAACTACTATGGCTACACCTTC. Its translation: CASSQDINYYGYTF.

V is TRBV9 and J is TRBJ2-1, with D maybe TRBD2 (7 bases). Trimming took off 0 bases at V and 7 bases at J, with 20 bases between the two ends. Germline V gene sequence: CDR1 SGDLS, CDR2 YYNGEE. The CDR3 has 17 amino acids. The CDR3 region has the DNA TGTGCCAGCAGCGTAGGATTTATGGGGGGGGCCCCAAATGAGCAGTTCTTC. It encodes CASSVGFMGGAPNEQFF.

The gene calls are TRBV9 and TRBJ2-1; 10 positions agree with TRBD2. Trimming cost V 3 bases and J 1 base; bases outside gene matches: 16. In germline, CDR1 is SGDLS, CDR2 YYNGEE. The CDR3 covers 20 residues. This CDR3 reads CASSATSILAGSPSYNEQFF. The CDR3 bases are TGTGCCAGCAGCGCCACGTCTATACTAGCGGGGTCTCCTTCCTACAATGAGCAGTTCTTC.

The chain recombines TRBV6-5 with TRBJ2-7; a possible D gene is TRBD2 (5 bases). Germline loops: CDR1 MNHEY, CDR2 SVGAGI. V lost 6 bases to trimming and J lost 6 bases, with 21 bases between them. The CDR3 totals 15 residues. The CDR3 sequence is CASSLRRSAVSEQYV. The CDR3 DNA reads as TGTGCCAGCAGCCTCCGGAGGAGCGCAGTCTCCGAGCAGTACGTC.

The J gene is TRBJ2-2, the V gene TRBV18; D ambiguous. Germline CDR1 reads KGHSH; CDR2 reads LQKENI. This CDR3 has 16 residues. V gave up 0 bases and J gave up 1 base, with 9 bases separating them. The CDR3: CASSPPKGRNTGELFF. CDR3 coding DNA: TGTGCCAGCTCACCACCGAAGGGCAGGAACACCGGGGAGCTGTTTTTT.

The CDR3 here is CASSWGQLNGYTF. The CDR3 nucleotides are TGTGCCAGCAGTTGGGGACAGCTAAATGGCTACACCTTC. The genes are TRBV28 and TRBJ1-2; TRBD1 matches at 7 bases. V dropped 4 bases and J dropped 6; count of bases not matched to a gene: 5. This CDR3 comprises 13 residues. Germline CDR1 reads MDHEN; CDR2 reads SYDVKM.

The chain couples TRBV28 to TRBJ2-6; no clear D gene. The CDR3 sequence is 11 residues long. V lost 4 bases and J 5 bases, leaving 0 bases between the germline ends. CDR1 and CDR2 from the germline V gene are MDHEN and SYDVKM. For the CDR3, the DNA is TGTGCCAGCAGTTGGGCCAACGTCCTGACTTTC. Translating it yields CASSWANVLTF.

V gene TRBV6-1 combines with J gene TRBJ1-5; 7 bases map to TRBD1. Germline values: CDR1 MNHNS, CDR2 SASEGT. V lost 2 bases to trimming and J lost 7 bases; unmatched junction nucleotides: 2. The CDR3 spans 13 residues. CDR3 in amino acids: CASSEYRGQPQHF. The DNA for the CDR3 is TGTGCCAGCAGTGAATACAGGGGCCAGCCCCAGCATTTT.

This sequence joins TRBV4-2 and TRBJ1-5; D may be TRBD1 (5 bases). CDR1 is LGHNA and CDR2 is YNFKEQ in the germline V gene. The CDR3 length is 16 residues. The germline V and J ends were trimmed by 0 bases and 5 bases, with 14 bases remaining between them. CDR3 DNA: TGTGCCAGCAGCCAAGAACTCGGGGGTGGGCATCAGCCCCAGCATTTT. Translated: CASSQELGGGHQPQHF.

The rearrangement joins TRBV5-4 to TRBJ2-1; perhaps D is TRBD1 or TRBD2 (5 bases each). CDR3 length equals 14 residues. Germline CDR1 is SGHNT and CDR2 is YYREEE (reference sequence). Between the trimmed V and J ends, which lost 4 bases and 3 bases, there was a span of 11 bases. The CDR3, as DNA: TGTGCCAGCAGCCCCGGGACGGACTACAATGAGCAGTTCTTC. Amino acids: CASSPGTDYNEQFF.

The chain couples TRBV6-1 to TRBJ1-1; 9 nucleotides line up with TRBD1. V lost 0 bases and J lost 6; bases outside the gene matches: 5. The length of the CDR3 is 15 residues. The germline V gene encodes CDR1 MNHNS and CDR2 SASEGT. CDR3 sequence reads: CASSEAGTGFSEAFF. In DNA, the CDR3 is TGTGCCAGCAGTGAAGCCGGGACAGGGTTCTCTGAAGCTTTCTTT.

This sequence joins TRBV10-3 and TRBJ1-1; D ambiguous. Germline CDR1 and CDR2: ENHRY and SYGVKD. The ends were cut back, 4 bases at V and 0 bases at J, with 6 bases in the middle. The CDR3 sequence is 13 residues long. The CDR3 sequence is CAISGGVNTEAFF. In nucleotides, the CDR3 is TGTGCCATCAGTGGTGGGGTGAACACTGAAGCTTTCTTT.

This clone appeared a single time. This chain uses TRBV4-1 with TRBJ2-3; 8 nucleotides match TRBD2. The junction had 7 bases not matched to a gene; V was cut back by 1 base and J by 4 bases. The germline CDR1 and CDR2 sequences are MGHRA and YSYEKL. The CDR3 has 16 amino acids. The CDR3, as DNA: TGCGCCAGCAGCCAAGTCCGGGGGGGCTTGGCAGATACGCAGTATTTT. As protein: CASSQVRGGLADTQYF.

In nucleotides, the CDR3 is TGCAGCGCCGAGGTCAGGGAAGAGACCCAGTACTTC. It yields the protein CSAEVREETQYF. The genes are TRBV29-1 and TRBJ2-5; D perhaps matches TRBD1 (5 bases). The V end lost 7 bases, the J end lost 3 bases, and 12 bases lay between the germline ends. Germline loops: CDR1 SQVTM, CDR2 ANQGSEA. The CDR3 length is 12 residues.

This chain links TRBV28 with TRBJ1-6; D remains unclear. The CDR3 is 16 amino acids. Germline assignment: CDR1 MDHEN and CDR2 SYDVKM. V was shortened by 8 bases and J by 7 bases, with 21 bases between the two germline ends. CDR3 protein: CASLHPTAGGNSPLHF. CDR3 DNA sequence: TGTGCCAGCCTCCATCCCACAGCCGGAGGGAATTCACCCCTCCACTTT.

The rearrangement joins TRBV9 to TRBJ2-7; 8 positions match TRBD1. Germline CDR1 is SGDLS and CDR2 is YYNGEE. J lost 2 bases, V lost 0 bases, and 4 bases had no gene match. The CDR3 length is 15 residues. As DNA, the CDR3 is TGTGCCAGCAGCGTAGTCAGGGGGCAAACCTACGAGCAGTACGTC. It encodes CASSVVRGQTYEQYV.

CDR3 residues: CASSLSAGEGGYTF. CDR3 coding DNA: TGTGCCAGCAGTTTATCAGCAGGGGAGGGAGGCTACACCTTC. The chain combines TRBV27 with TRBJ1-2; tentatively, D is TRBD1 (6 bases). This CDR3 comprises 14 residues. Trimming left V 0 bases short and J 8 bases short, with 13 bases between. Germline CDR1 is MNHEY and CDR2 is SMNVEV (reference sequence).

This clone was detected only once. The gene calls are TRBV7-9 and TRBJ1-1, with D possibly matching TRBD1 (6 bases). The CDR3 runs to 16 residues. Trimming cost V 7 bases and J 1 base, with 19 bases left between them. Germline V gene lookup returns CDR1 SEHNR and CDR2 FQNEAQ (reference sequence). This CDR3 is CASISDSRRTNTEAFF. CDR3 nucleotide sequence: TGTGCCAGCATCTCGGACAGCCGGAGGACGAACACTGAAGCTTTCTTT. The full variable domain, in which reference TRBV7-9 and TRBJ1-1 provide the parts outside the CDR3, is DTGVSQNPRHKITKRGQNVTFRCDPISEHNRLYWYRQTLGQGPEFLTYFQNEAQLEKSRLLSDRFSAERPKGSFSTLEIQRTEQGDSAMYLCASISDSRRTNTEAFFGQGTRLTVV.

The chain links TRBV10-2 to TRBJ1-2; 7 bases map to TRBD1. CDR1 and CDR2 from the germline V gene are WSHSY and SAAADI. The CDR3 totals 13 residues. Trimming removed 6 bases from V and 8 bases from J; junction bases left unmatched: 9. The CDR3: CASRPDRAGGYTF. Here the CDR3 DNA reads TGCGCCAGCAGGCCCGACAGGGCCGGGGGCTACACCTTC.

This clone has more than one count but fewer than ten. V and J are TRBV7-9 and TRBJ2-1; 10 bases are a match to TRBD1. CDR1 is SEHNR and CDR2 is FQNEAQ in the germline V gene (reference sequence). V lost 4 bases, J lost 5 bases, and 2 bases stayed unmatched. The CDR3 runs 14 residues. Here the CDR3 reads CASSSGTGDNEQFF. Written as DNA, the CDR3 is TGTGCCAGCAGCTCCGGGACAGGGGACAATGAGCAGTTCTTC.

CDR3 loop: CASSHGLAGDEQFF. CDR3 nucleotides: TGTGCCAGCTCACACGGACTAGCGGGAGATGAGCAGTTCTTC. The rearrangement joins TRBV18 to TRBJ2-1, with TRBD2 matching 13 bases. J gave up 8 bases and V 4 bases, and 2 bases lay outside the gene matches. Germline V gene sequence: CDR1 KGHSH, CDR2 LQKENI. This CDR3 spans 14 amino acids.

This chain links TRBV27 with TRBJ2-7; D possibly corresponds to TRBD1 (5 bases). Looked up from germline, CDR1 is MNHEY and CDR2 is SMNVEV (reference sequence). The CDR3 spans 15 residues. V was shortened by 7 bases and J by 1 base, with 17 bases between the two germline ends. CDR3 DNA sequence: TGTGCCAGCACTCCACAGGCAGGGTGGTCCTACGAGCAGTACTTC. It translates to CASTPQAGWSYEQYF.

This chain links TRBV5-4 with TRBJ2-2, with D possibly called TRBD1 or TRBD2 (6 bases each). The CDR3 is 15 residues long. V lost 4 bases and J lost 3, with 13 bases in between. Germline-derived CDR1 and CDR2 are SGHNT and YYREEE (reference sequence). CDR3 sequence reads: CASSEGGRDTGELFF. The DNA for the CDR3 is TGTGCCAGCAGCGAGGGGGGACGGGACACCGGGGAGCTGTTTTTT.